The next 6 T cell receptor beta chains were all read from a single sample in a study of regulatory dendritic cells for organ transplantation. Using immunoSEQ multiplex PCR, the repertoire was profiled, and TCRdb retains in-frame clones only, with some absent. Of around 30,000 clones listed, approximately 81% are singletons. Sequenced input: naive CD8+ T cells from blood. Noted subset: CD45RA+ naive T cells. All receptors derive from a human donor in good health.

The genes are TRBV10-2 and TRBJ2-5; tentative D call: TRBD2 (7 bases). This CDR3 spans 15 amino acids. Germline V CDR1 and CDR2: WSHSY, SAAADI. Trimming removed 7 bases at V and 3 bases at J, with 18 bases between. CDR3 loop: CASTPGEGGEETQYF. CDR3 nucleotide sequence: TGCGCCAGCACTCCGGGGGAGGGGGGAGAAGAGACCCAGTACTTC.

The V call is TRBV7-9, the J call TRBJ2-7; possible D gene TRBD2, 6 bases. V was shortened by 5 bases and J by 0 bases, with 11 bases between the two germline ends. This CDR3 is built from 14 residues. Germline loops: CDR1 SEHNR, CDR2 FQNEAQ (reference sequence). CDR3 loop: CASSGGLSSYEQYF. CDR3 sequence (DNA): TGTGCCAGCAGCGGGGGACTGAGCTCCTACGAGCAGTACTTC.

This chain links TRBV7-9 with TRBJ2-1, with 9 nucleotides matching TRBD2. The CDR3 totals 15 residues. Trimming removed 5 bases from V and 7 bases from J; junction bases left unmatched: 9. The germline V gene encodes CDR1 SEHNR and CDR2 FQNEAQ (reference sequence). The CDR3 DNA reads as TGTGCCAGCAGCCGCGGGGGGGGCTGGGGGAATGAGCAGTTCTTC. Residues: CASSRGGGWGNEQFF.

This clone showed up just a few times. The chain uses TRBV10-3 and TRBJ2-1; 12 nucleotides agree with TRBD2. Trimming removed 2 bases from V and 10 bases from J; junction bases left unmatched: 3. The length of the CDR3 is 14 residues. CDR1 ENHRY and CDR2 SYGVKD come from the germline V gene. The CDR3 here is CAISEEGLAGEQFF. The CDR3 DNA reads TGTGCCATCAGTGAGGAAGGACTAGCGGGAGAGCAGTTCTTC.

The V and J genes are TRBV7-8 and TRBJ1-6; the match to TRBD1 covers 8 bases. This CDR3 spans 16 amino acids. Unmatched junction bases numbered 10, after V lost 4 bases and J lost 8 bases. Germline-derived CDR1 and CDR2 are SGHVS and FQNEAQ. The CDR3 sequence is CASSYAGQGLDSPLHF. DNA for the CDR3: TGTGCCAGCAGCTACGCTGGACAGGGCCTGGATTCACCCCTCCACTTT. Complete variable domain (other parts from reference TRBV7-8 and TRBJ1-6): GAGVSQSPRYKVAKRGQDVALRCDPISGHVSLFWYQQALGQGPEFLTYFQNEAQLDKSGLPSDRFFAERPEGSVSTLKIQRTQQEDSAVYLCASSYAGQGLDSPLHFGNGTRLTVT.

V gene TRBV7-2 combines with J gene TRBJ2-7; TRBD1 might be the D (6 bases). From germline, CDR1 is SGHTA and CDR2 FQGNSA. Trimming stripped 2 bases from V and 2 bases from J, with 13 bases between. The CDR3 extends over 15 amino acids. In DNA form, the CDR3 reads TGTGCCAGCAGCTTACCCATTGGGACACCCTACGAGCAGTACTTC. Amino acid sequence: CASSLPIGTPYEQYF.